These T cell receptor beta chains were read from a single sample in a study of regulatory T cells in long-lasting Graves disease. TCRdb re-derived calls from the multiplex PCR reads in MiXCR, one entry per CDR3 protein. The table includes 300,000 to 400,000 distinct CDR3 sequences, over 15% detected once. This sample was shared with a second study, whose subject was T cells in Graves' hyperthyroidism and ophthalmopathy.

The sample was peripheral blood mononuclear cells (PBMCs), taken at new diagnosis, from a patient treated with antithyroid drugs. These TCRs come from a man aged 35 to 55 with Graves disease. Both conserved end residues are part of each CDR3. The order of the fields is clone size, V gene, J gene, D gene, CDR3 protein, CDR3 DNA. The D gene is left open where the match is weak. Part of the rows lack a size; the others show once, few, many or a class for expanded clones.

clone size: many
V gene: TRBV28
J gene: TRBJ1-1
D gene: TRBD1
CDR3 protein: CASRRQGGWNTEAFF
CDR3 DNA: TGTGCCAGCAGACGACAGGGAGGATGGAATACTGAAGCTTTCTTT

clone size: -
V gene: TRBV9
J gene: TRBJ2-5
D gene: -
CDR3 protein: CASSVMGRSQETQYF
CDR3 DNA: TGTGCCAGCAGCGTGATGGGGAGAAGTCAAGAGACCCAGTACTTC

clone size: many
V gene: TRBV12-3/TRBV12-4
J gene: TRBJ2-2
D gene: -
CDR3 protein: CASSLLGTGELFF
CDR3 DNA: TGTGCCAGCTCCCTCCTGGGCACCGGGGAGCTGTTTTTT

clone size: few
V gene: TRBV28
J gene: TRBJ1-4
D gene: TRBD1
CDR3 protein: CASSQTGGSSNEKLFF
CDR3 DNA: TGTGCCAGCAGCCAAACAGGGGGTAGTTCTAATGAAAAACTGTTTTTT

clone size: many
V gene: TRBV12-5
J gene: TRBJ2-2
D gene: -
CDR3 protein: CASGSQGNTGELFF
CDR3 DNA: TGTGCTAGTGGTTCCCAGGGGAACACCGGGGAGCTGTTTTTT

clone size: -
V gene: TRBV28
J gene: TRBJ2-7
D gene: -
CDR3 protein: CASTNIRKAGIPYEQYF
CDR3 DNA: TGTGCCAGCACCAACATCCGGAAGGCGGGGATACCCTACGAGCAGTACTTC

clone size: -
V gene: TRBV29-1
J gene: TRBJ2-3
D gene: -
CDR3 protein: CSVAPNPTDTQYF
CDR3 DNA: TGCAGCGTAGCCCCTAATCCCACAGATACGCAGTATTTT

clone size: few
V gene: TRBV14
J gene: TRBJ1-6
D gene: TRBD1
CDR3 protein: CASSLQGVSPLHF
CDR3 DNA: TGTGCCAGCAGCCTGCAGGGGGTTTCACCCCTCCACTTT

clone size: -
V gene: TRBV27
J gene: TRBJ2-7
D gene: TRBD1
CDR3 protein: CASRRGTGAYEQYF
CDR3 DNA: TGTGCCAGCCGGCGTGGGACAGGGGCCTACGAGCAGTACTTC

clone size: many
V gene: TRBV12-3/TRBV12-4
J gene: TRBJ1-2
D gene: -
CDR3 protein: CASSLDQIGYTF
CDR3 DNA: TGTGCCAGCAGTTTAGATCAGATTGGCTACACCTTC

clone size: many
V gene: TRBV28
J gene: TRBJ2-2
D gene: -
CDR3 protein: CASSREAGGELFF
CDR3 DNA: TGTGCCAGCAGTAGGGAAGCCGGCGGGGAGCTGTTTTTT

clone size: many
V gene: TRBV6-2/TRBV6-3
J gene: TRBJ1-1
D gene: TRBD1
CDR3 protein: CASSDRVTEAFF
CDR3 DNA: TGTGCCAGCAGTGACAGGGTCACTGAAGCTTTCTTT

clone size: -
V gene: TRBV6-1
J gene: TRBJ2-5
D gene: TRBD1
CDR3 protein: CASSKGTGGAETQYF
CDR3 DNA: TGTGCCAGCAGTAAAGGGACAGGAGGTGCGGAGACCCAGTACTTC